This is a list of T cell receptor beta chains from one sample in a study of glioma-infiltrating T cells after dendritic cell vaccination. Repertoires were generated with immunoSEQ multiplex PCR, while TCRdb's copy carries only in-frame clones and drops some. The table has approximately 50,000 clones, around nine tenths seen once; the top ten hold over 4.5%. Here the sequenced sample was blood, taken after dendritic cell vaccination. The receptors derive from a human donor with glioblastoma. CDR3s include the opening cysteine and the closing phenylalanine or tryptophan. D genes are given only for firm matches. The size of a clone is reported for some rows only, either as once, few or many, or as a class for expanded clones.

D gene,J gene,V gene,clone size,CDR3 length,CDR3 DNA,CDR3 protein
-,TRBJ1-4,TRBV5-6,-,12,TGTGCCAGCAGCTCCCAACTTGAAAAACTGTTTTTT,CASSSQLEKLFF
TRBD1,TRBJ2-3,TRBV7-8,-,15,TGTGCCAGCAGCTCCCAGGGACAGAGCTTCGATACGCAGTATTTT,CASSSQGQSFDTQYF
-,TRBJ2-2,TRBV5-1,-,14,TGCGCCAGCAGCCTAGGGGTCGGAACCGGGGAGCTGTTTTTT,CASSLGVGTGELFF
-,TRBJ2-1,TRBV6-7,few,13,TGTGCCAGCAGTTTTCCCATAGTAAATGAGCAGTTCTTC,CASSFPIVNEQFF
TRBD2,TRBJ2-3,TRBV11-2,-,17,TGTGCCAGCAGCCTGATGGGACTAGCGGGAAAGGCAGATACGCAGTATTTT,CASSLMGLAGKADTQYF
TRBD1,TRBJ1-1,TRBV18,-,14,TGTGCCAGCTCACCCGGACAGGTCAACACTGAAGCTTTCTTT,CASSPGQVNTEAFF
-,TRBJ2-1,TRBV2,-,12,TGTGCCAGCACCGAAGCGGGCACAGAGCAGTTCTTC,CASTEAGTEQFF
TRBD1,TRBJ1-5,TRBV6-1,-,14,TGTGCCAGCAGTGAAGGGGACAGGGTTCAGCCCCAGCATTTT,CASSEGDRVQPQHF
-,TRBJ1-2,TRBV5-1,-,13,TGCGCCAGCAGCTTTGGAGGAAAGAGAGGCTACACCTTC,CASSFGGKRGYTF
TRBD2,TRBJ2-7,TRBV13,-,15,TGTGCCAGCAGCCCGATAGCGGGAGTCCCCTACGAGCAGTACTTC,CASSPIAGVPYEQYF
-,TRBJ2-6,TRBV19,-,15,TGTGCCAGTAGTAGTCTCGGCTCTGGGGCCAACGTCCTGACTTTC,CASSSLGSGANVLTF
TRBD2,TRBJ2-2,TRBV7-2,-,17,TGTGCCAGCAGCATCAGCAGGCTAGCGGGAGCCACCGGGGAGCTGTTTTTT,CASSISRLAGATGELFF
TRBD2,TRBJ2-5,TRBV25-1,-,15,TGTGCCGCGGCGGGCTTTGGGGGGGGACAAGAGACCCAGTACTTC,CAAAGFGGGQETQYF
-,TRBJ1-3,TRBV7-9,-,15,TGTGCCAGCTCCCCCGGACAGAACTCTGGAAACACCATATATTTT,CASSPGQNSGNTIYF
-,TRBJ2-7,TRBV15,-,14,TGTGCCACCAGCAGAGGCGGACACTCCGACGAGCAGTACTTC,CATSRGGHSDEQYF
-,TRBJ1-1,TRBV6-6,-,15,TGTGCCAGCAGTTACGGGGTCACGGGAGGGAACGAAGCTTTCTTT,CASSYGVTGGNEAFF
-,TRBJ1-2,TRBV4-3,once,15,TGCGCCAGCAGCCAAAACCCGAACGAGCGGCATGGCTACACCTTC,CASSQNPNERHGYTF
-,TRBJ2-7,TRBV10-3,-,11,TGTGCCATCAGCCAGTCCTACGAGCAGTACTTC,CAISQSYEQYF
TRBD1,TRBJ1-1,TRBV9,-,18,TGTGCCAGCAGCGTAGCCTCTGGGACAGGCCGCATGAACACTGAAGCTTTCTTT,CASSVASGTGRMNTEAFF
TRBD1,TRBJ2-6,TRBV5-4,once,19,TGTGCCAGCAGCTCCCTTACCGGACAGGGGATTTCTGGGGCCAACGTCCTGACTTTC,CASSSLTGQGISGANVLTF
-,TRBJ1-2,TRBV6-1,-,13,TGTGCCAGCAGTGTGCTAGGAAACTATGGCTACACCTTC,CASSVLGNYGYTF
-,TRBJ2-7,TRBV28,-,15,TGTGCCAGCAGCGCCCTAAGGTCGGGATTATACGAGCAGTACTTC,CASSALRSGLYEQYF
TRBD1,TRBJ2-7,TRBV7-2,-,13,TGTGCCAGCAGCCCCCGACAGGGATTGGAGCAGTACTTC,CASSPRQGLEQYF
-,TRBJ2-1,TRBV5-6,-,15,TGTGCCAGCAGCTTGACAGGGTCCTCCTACAATGAGCAGTTCTTC,CASSLTGSSYNEQFF
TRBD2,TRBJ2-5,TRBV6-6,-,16,TGTGCCAGCAGTTCCAGGGTAGCGGGGGCGAAAGAGACCCAGTACTTC,CASSSRVAGAKETQYF
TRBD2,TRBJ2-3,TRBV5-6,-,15,TGTGCCAGCAGCTTGGATAGCGGGAGCACAGATACGCAGTATTTT,CASSLDSGSTDTQYF
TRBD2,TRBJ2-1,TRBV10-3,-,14,TGTGCCATCGGACGACTAGCGGAATACAATGAGCAGTTCTTC,CAIGRLAEYNEQFF
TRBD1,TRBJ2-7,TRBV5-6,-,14,TGTGCCAGCAGCTTTAGACAGGGCTCCTACGAGCAGTACTTC,CASSFRQGSYEQYF
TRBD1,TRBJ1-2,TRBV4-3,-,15,TGCGCCAGCAGCCATGAAGACAGGGTTTGGCTAGGCTACACCTTC,CASSHEDRVWLGYTF
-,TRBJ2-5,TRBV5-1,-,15,TGCGCCAGCAGCTTGTACAGGCCCCAGGGAGAGACCCAGTACTTC,CASSLYRPQGETQYF
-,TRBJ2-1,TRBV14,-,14,TGTGCCAGCAGCCAAGAGGGCACGTACAATGAGCAGTTCTTC,CASSQEGTYNEQFF
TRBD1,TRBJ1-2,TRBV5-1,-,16,TGCGCCAGCAGCTTGGCCGGACAGGGGGCAGTCTATGGCTACACCTTC,CASSLAGQGAVYGYTF
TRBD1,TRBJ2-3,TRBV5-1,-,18,TGCGCCAGCAGCCAAGGACAGGGGGGATTTTTGAGCACAGATACGCAGTATTTT,CASSQGQGGFLSTDTQYF
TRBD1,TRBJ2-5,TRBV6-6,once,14,TGTGCCAGCAGTCGTGGACAGGGGAGAGAGACCCAGTACTTC,CASSRGQGRETQYF
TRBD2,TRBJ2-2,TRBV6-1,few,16,TGTGCCAGCAGTGAGGGGACTAGCGGGAGACCCGGGGAGCTGTTTTTT,CASSEGTSGRPGELFF
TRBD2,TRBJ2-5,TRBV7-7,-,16,TGTGCTAGCAGCTTAGTGACTAGCGGGGCACAAGAGACCCAGTACTTC,CASSLVTSGAQETQYF
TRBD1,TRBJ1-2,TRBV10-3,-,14,TGTGCCATATCCGCAGGGGGCGAGAGAGGTGGCTACACCTTC,CAISAGGERGGYTF
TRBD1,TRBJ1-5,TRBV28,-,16,TGTGCCAGCACCCTGGAGGACAGGTCCCCCTCACAGCCCCAGCATTTT,CASTLEDRSPSQPQHF
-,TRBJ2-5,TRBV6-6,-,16,TGTGCCAGCAGTCGACGGGGGTCAGGGGGGCCAGAGACCCAGTACTTC,CASSRRGSGGPETQYF
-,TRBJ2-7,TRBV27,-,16,TGTGCCAGCAGTCTGCGCGGGACAGAATATACCTACGAGCAGTACTTC,CASSLRGTEYTYEQYF
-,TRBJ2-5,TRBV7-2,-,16,-,CASSFGPGGHQETQYF
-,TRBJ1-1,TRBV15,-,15,TGTGCCACCAGCAAAGATCCGGGACAGAACACTGAAGCTTTCTTT,CATSKDPGQNTEAFF
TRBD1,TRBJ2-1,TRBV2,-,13,TGTGCCAGCAGTGTCGACAGGGACAATGAGCAGTTCTTC,CASSVDRDNEQFF
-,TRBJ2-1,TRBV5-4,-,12,TGTGCCAGCAGCCTGGAGAGAGGGTCTCCGTTCTTC,CASSLERGSPFF
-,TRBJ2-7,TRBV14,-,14,TGTGCCAGCAGCCCCTGCCAGGGTGGTTGCGAGCAGTACTTC,CASSPCQGGCEQYF
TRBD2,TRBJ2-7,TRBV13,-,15,TGTGCCAGCAGCCTAGCGGGAGTTTTGTCCTACGAGCAGTACTTC,CASSLAGVLSYEQYF
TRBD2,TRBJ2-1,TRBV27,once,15,TGTGCCAGCAGTTTCCCCGGGACTAGCGGGACTGAGCAGTTCTTC,CASSFPGTSGTEQFF
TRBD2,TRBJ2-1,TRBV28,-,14,TGTGCCAGCAGTTTAGGGGGGGCCTACAATGAGCAGTTCTTC,CASSLGGAYNEQFF
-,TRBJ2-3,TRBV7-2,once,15,TGTGCCAGCAGCTTAGCTCCCAGGTCCACAGATACGCAGTATTTT,CASSLAPRSTDTQYF
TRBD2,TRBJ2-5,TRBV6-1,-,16,TGTGCCAGCAGTGCCGGACTAGCGGGAGGCGGCGAGACCCAGTACTTC,CASSAGLAGGGETQYF
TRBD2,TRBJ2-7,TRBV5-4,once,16,TGTGCCAGCAGCACTCCTAGCGGCCAGACCCCCTACGAGCAGTACTTC,CASSTPSGQTPYEQYF
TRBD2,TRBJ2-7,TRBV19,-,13,TGTGCCAGCTCTAGCGGGAGCTCTCCCGAGCAGTACTTC,CASSSGSSPEQYF
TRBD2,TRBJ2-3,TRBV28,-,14,TGTGCCAGCAGTTTAGGGGGGGATGCGGATACGCAGTATTTT,CASSLGGDADTQYF